These 26 T cell receptor beta chains originate from one sample sequenced in a study of PD-L1 blockade in urothelial cancer. As for time point: pretreatment peripheral blood. Measured with immunoSEQ multiplex PCR; TCRdb has only the in-frame clones, and not every one. The sample carries some 71,000 clones, over 80% recorded once. The sequencing used PBMCs, collected around atezolizumab (anti-PD-L1) treatment. These receptor sequences come from a man aged 35 to 55 with urothelial cancer.

This clone turned up a few times. The rearrangement links TRBV18 to TRBJ2-1; TRBD1 might be the D (5 bases). CDR1 and CDR2 (germline): KGHSH, LQKENI. The CDR3 totals 14 residues. V was pared by 4 bases and J by 1 base, with 8 bases between. The CDR3 is CASSQDSSYNEQFF. CDR3 DNA sequence: TGTGCCAGCTCACAAGACAGTTCCTACAATGAGCAGTTCTTC.

The rearrangement uses TRBV6-4 and TRBJ2-2, with 12 positions matching TRBD2. The ends lost 6 bases at V and 4 bases at J; junction bases unmatched: 6. CDR1 MRHNA and CDR2 SNTAGT come from the germline V gene. The CDR3 contains 16 residues. This chain's CDR3 is CASSDLAGGGTGELFF. The CDR3 nucleotides read TGTGCCAGCAGCGATCTAGCGGGAGGGGGCACCGGGGAGCTGTTTTTT.

This clone has a single count. The chain uses TRBV12-1 and TRBJ2-3; the listed D gene, TRBD2, was not tested against the DNA. TRBV12-1 is a known pseudogene. This CDR3 region has 20 residues. DNA of the CDR3: TGTGCCAGCAGCTCACCCCCCGGGCCCCGGGACTGTGCCCCCACAGATACGCAGTATTTT. As protein: CASSSPPGPRDCAPTDTQYF.

The chain links TRBV15 to TRBJ2-5, with D unclear. The V end was cut by 5 bases, the J end by 2 bases, with 15 bases between. From germline, CDR1 is LNHNV and CDR2 YYDKDF (reference sequence). The CDR3 runs 15 residues. The CDR3 DNA reads TGTGCCACCAGCCCTCGATTAAACAATCAAGAGACCCAGTACTTC. Amino acids: CATSPRLNNQETQYF.

The chain uses TRBV6-4 and TRBJ2-5; D gene ambiguous. The ends were cut back, 6 bases at V and 13 bases at J, with 9 bases in the middle. CDR3 length: 9 residues. CDR1 MRHNA and CDR2 SNTAGT come from the germline V gene. The DNA for the CDR3 is TGTGCCAGCAGCGGTCTAGGGTACTTC. It codes for CASSGLGYF.

This chain joins TRBV7-8 and TRBJ2-1, with D maybe TRBD2 (5 bases). There are 16 residues in the CDR3. CDR1 and CDR2 from the germline V gene are SGHVS and FQNEAQ. V was cut by 1 base and J by 0 bases, with 10 bases left in between. This CDR3 reads CASSLGTSRSYNEQFF. The CDR3 DNA is TGTGCCAGCAGCTTAGGGACTTCCCGCTCCTACAATGAGCAGTTCTTC.

V is TRBV28 and J is TRBJ1-2, with D perhaps TRBD1 (5 bases). Germline V gene sequence: CDR1 MDHEN, CDR2 SYDVKM. Trimming pared 3 bases from V and 4 bases from J, leaving 6 bases between. The CDR3 has 12 residues. The CDR3 loop is CASSFRGYGYTF. The CDR3 DNA follows: TGTGCCAGCAGTTTTAGGGGCTATGGCTACACCTTC.

This rearrangement joins TRBV15 to TRBJ2-1; 8 bases are a match to TRBD1. The trim removed 1 base at V and 9 bases at J, leaving 5 bases unmatched. This CDR3 has 14 amino acids. Germline V gene sequence: CDR1 LNHNV, CDR2 YYDKDF (reference sequence). The CDR3 protein is CATSRVAGGREQFF. The CDR3 DNA sequence: TGTGCCACCAGCAGAGTAGCAGGGGGCCGTGAGCAGTTCTTC.

By sample share, this clone is medium-sized. The V gene is TRBV18, the J gene TRBJ1-1, with D unclear. CDR1 is KGHSH and CDR2 is LQKENI in the germline V gene. The CDR3 covers 15 residues. V was trimmed by 4 bases and J by 3 bases, leaving 15 bases between them. CDR3 DNA: TGTGCCAGCTCACGTTCCAAGGGCGGGGACACTGAAGCTTTCTTT. Its translation is CASSRSKGGDTEAFF.

The V call is TRBV7-3, the J call TRBJ2-7, with D possibly TRBD1 on 6 matching bases. From germline, CDR1 is SGHTA and CDR2 FQGTGA. Trimming shortened V by 5 bases and J by 2 bases, and 16 bases separated the two germline ends. The CDR3 spans 15 residues. Here the CDR3 reads CASSPSDSRAYEQYF. In DNA form, the CDR3 reads TGTGCCAGCAGCCCCTCGGACAGTAGAGCCTACGAGCAGTACTTC.

The chain joins TRBV19 to TRBJ2-2, with TRBD2 matching 8 bases. The CDR3 loop spans 18 amino acids. Germline lookup yields CDR1 LNHDA and CDR2 SQIVND (reference sequence). The J segment lost 4 bases and the V segment lost 6 bases, leaving 16 bases of the junction unmatched. The DNA of the CDR3 is TGTGCCAGTAGGGCTGATGCCGGGACTAGAGAGGGCACCGGGGAGCTGTTTTTT. Protein product: CASRADAGTREGTGELFF.

A single count supports this clone. The rearrangement uses TRBV2 and TRBJ2-3, with TRBD1 matching 7 bases. The CDR3 sequence is 14 residues long. Losses at the gene ends were 6 bases for V and 2 bases for J; bases not matched to a gene: 5. Germline CDR1 reads SNHLY; CDR2 reads FYNNEI. As DNA, the CDR3 is TGTGCCAGCAGAGCAGACAGGGTCACAGATACGCAGTATTTT. Amino acids: CASRADRVTDTQYF.

The V and J genes are TRBV11-2 and TRBJ2-7; TRBD1 is a possible D gene (6 bases). V was pared by 5 bases and J by 4 bases, with 15 bases between. Looked up from germline, CDR1 is SGHAT and CDR2 is FQNNGV. There are 14 residues in the CDR3. The CDR3 DNA follows: TGTGCCAGCAGCCTTCGACAGGTGCATTACGAGCAGTACTTC. This translates into CASSLRQVHYEQYF.

The rearrangement uses TRBV30 and TRBJ2-1; 10 bases line up with TRBD2. This CDR3 spans 14 amino acids. V lost 3 bases to trimming and J lost 10 bases; unmatched junction nucleotides: 9. In germline, CDR1 is GTSNPN, CDR2 SVGIG (reference sequence). The CDR3: CAWSALAGEGEQFF. DNA for the CDR3: TGTGCCTGGAGCGCTCTAGCGGGAGAAGGGGAGCAGTTCTTC.

The chain couples TRBV9 to TRBJ2-3, with 11 bases lining up with TRBD2. Germline V CDR1 and CDR2: SGDLS, YYNGEE. V was clipped by 0 bases and J by 2 bases; unmatched bases: 5. The CDR3 spans 17 residues. The CDR3 DNA reads TGTGCCAGCAGCGTAGGGACTAGCGGGTTATCCACAGATACGCAGTATTTT. It specifies CASSVGTSGLSTDTQYF.

The rearrangement uses TRBV28 and TRBJ2-7; no reliable D call. The CDR3 runs 11 residues. Germline lookup yields CDR1 MDHEN and CDR2 SYDVKM. Trimming took 5 bases from V and 6 from J, leaving 8 bases between them. This CDR3 is CASSPSLEQYF. CDR3 nucleotide sequence: TGTGCCAGCAGTCCCTCCCTCGAGCAGTACTTC.

This clone appeared once. The chain combines TRBV28 with TRBJ1-1; maybe TRBD1 (6 bases). Looked up from germline, CDR1 is MDHEN and CDR2 is SYDVKM. V lost 6 bases to trimming and J lost 7 bases, with 12 bases between them. CDR3 length: 12 residues. The CDR3 sequence is CASRTRGDEAFF. CDR3 DNA: TGTGCCAGCAGGACCAGGGGCGATGAAGCTTTCTTT.

This chain joins TRBV29-1 and TRBJ2-2; 8 bases are shared with TRBD2. Per germline, CDR1 SQVTM and CDR2 ANQGSEA. The length of the CDR3 is 15 residues. Unmatched junction bases numbered 7, after V lost 3 bases and J lost 4 bases. The DNA of the CDR3 is TGCAGCGTTGAGGGAGCGGGAGTAGGCACCGGGGAGCTGTTTTTT. This gives the protein CSVEGAGVGTGELFF.

The rearrangement uses TRBV19 and TRBJ1-1, with TRBD1 matching over 7 bases. Germline V gene sequence: CDR1 LNHDA, CDR2 SQIVND (reference sequence). This CDR3 is 15 amino acids long. Germline trimming cut 0 bases from V and 7 bases from J; bases unmatched to any gene: 8. CDR3 amino acids: CASSIDLRGQGEAFF. For the CDR3, the DNA is TGTGCCAGTAGTATAGATCTGAGGGGGCAAGGTGAAGCTTTCTTT. The full variable domain, completed using reference TRBV19 and TRBJ1-1, is DGGITQSPKYLFRKEGQNVTLSCEQNLNHDAMYWYRQDPGQGLRLIYYSQIVNDFQKGDIAEGYSVSREKKESFPLTVTSAQKNPTAFYLCASSIDLRGQGEAFFGQGTRLTVV.

This chain connects TRBV29-1 to TRBJ2-1; D is perhaps TRBD1 (6 bases). CDR1 and CDR2 (germline): SQVTM, ANQGSEA. V lost 4 bases to trimming and J lost 0 bases, with 13 bases between them. The CDR3 sequence is 15 residues long. CDR3: CSVAAGVSSYNEQFF. The DNA of the CDR3 is TGCAGCGTTGCCGCAGGGGTTAGCTCCTACAATGAGCAGTTCTTC.

V is TRBV2 and J is TRBJ1-1; 10 positions match TRBD1. Unmatched junction bases numbered 13, after V lost 2 bases and J lost 1 base. The CDR3 is 19 residues long. CDR1 is SNHLY, CDR2 FYNNEI, per germline. CDR3: CASSEPGADRGRPNTEAFF. The CDR3 nucleotides are TGTGCCAGCAGTGAACCGGGGGCCGACAGGGGGCGACCGAACACTGAAGCTTTCTTT.

The rearrangement links TRBV7-9 to TRBJ2-3, with 7 bases fitting TRBD1. The CDR3 length is 14 residues. With 5 bases clipped from V and 6 bases from J, the junction kept 8 bases outside the gene matches. Germline assignment: CDR1 SEHNR and CDR2 FQNEAQ (reference sequence). The CDR3 DNA follows: TGTGCCAGCAGCACACTGACAGGGCCCGATACGCAGTATTTT. As protein: CASSTLTGPDTQYF.

This clone occurred a few times. The V and J genes are TRBV30 and TRBJ2-7, with D possibly matching TRBD2 (5 bases). Trimming cost V 6 bases and J 3 bases, with 9 bases left between them. Germline lookup yields CDR1 GTSNPN and CDR2 SVGIG (reference sequence). The CDR3 totals 11 residues. The CDR3 DNA reads as TGTGCCTGCGACTACCGCTACGAGCAGTACTTC. This gives the protein CACDYRYEQYF.

Only a few counts were recorded for this clone. The chain couples TRBV28 to TRBJ1-4; perhaps TRBD1 as D (5 bases). The ends were cut back, 3 bases at V and 0 bases at J, with 8 bases in the middle. The CDR3 length is 15 residues. Per the germline V gene, CDR1 is MDHEN and CDR2 is SYDVKM. The CDR3 loop reads CASSFTTATNEKLFF. CDR3 in DNA: TGTGCCAGCAGTTTTACGACAGCAACTAATGAAAAACTGTTTTTT.

V gene TRBV5-1 combines with J gene TRBJ2-7; no firm D call. The germline V gene encodes CDR1 SGHRS and CDR2 YFSETQ. The CDR3 is 12 amino acids. Deletions cut 1 base from V and 4 bases from J, with 6 bases between. The CDR3 loop is CASSLTVYEQYF. CDR3 sequence (DNA): TGCGCCAGCAGCTTGACAGTATACGAGCAGTACTTC.

The chain carries TRBV29-1 and TRBJ2-2; perhaps TRBD1 as D (5 bases). The ends were cut back, 4 bases at V and 4 bases at J, with 16 bases in the middle. Germline V CDR1 and CDR2: SQVTM, ANQGSEA. This CDR3 contains 15 residues. The CDR3: CSVALPGIGTGELFF. The CDR3, as DNA: TGCAGCGTTGCTCTTCCAGGGATTGGCACCGGGGAGCTGTTTTTT.